This record covers a single T cell receptor (beta chain). What it binds is unknown. This sample is part of a study of CD8+CD57+ T cells in acquired aplastic anemia. Study background: DNA per sorted CD4+ or CD8+ sample ranged roughly 0.17 to 27.4 ug, averaging around 3.1 ug.

Only patients with CD8+CD57+ cell expansion on flow cytometry were chosen for sequencing. This CDR3 contains 17 residues. With 3 bases clipped from V and 5 bases from J, the junction kept 14 bases outside the gene matches. Germline values: CDR1 SGHKS, CDR2 YYEKEE (reference sequence). Study results and caveats: CD8+ Simpson's diversity in patients was not significantly different from that in controls. It was found that almost 30 CD8+ CDR3 sequences were shared between patients and controls.

The template used for profiling TCR beta VDJ and CDR3 was genomic DNA. TCRdb ran MiXCR on the reads and lists one entry per CDR3 protein. The sample yields hundreds of thousands of distinct CDR3 sequences, around a third seen once. V and J are TRBV5-5 and TRBJ2-5; 9 bases are a match to TRBD1. The receptor's source is a human donor with aplastic anemia. The sequenced material came from sorted CD4+, CD8+, or CD8+CD57+ T cells (not recorded which) from PBMCs. Here the CDR3 reads CASSSGQGTRTYETQYF. Here the CDR3 DNA reads TGTGCCAGCAGCTCCGGACAGGGGACGAGAACGTACGAGACCCAGTACTTC. Using reference TRBV5-5 and TRBJ2-5 for the parts outside the CDR3, the full variable domain is DAGVTQSPTHLIKTRGQQVTLRCSPISGHKSVSWYQQVLGQGPQFIFQYYEKEERGRGNFPDRFSARQFPNYSSELNVNALLLGDSALYLCASSSGQGTRTYETQYFGPGTRLLVL.